Reported below is one T cell receptor (beta chain). Its target is not known. The source of the sample is a study of cytotoxic CD8 clonotypes in ibrutinib-treated CLL. The study's findings and limits: Starting clonality was above that of age-matched healthy donors and tracked circulating CD8+ T-cell counts.

Germline V gives CDR1 SGHTA, CDR2 FQGNSA. V gave up 2 bases and J gave up 0 bases, with 14 bases separating them. The CDR3 length is 16 residues. Assay used: immunoSEQ multiplex PCR; TCRdb lists only in-frame clones, some missing. Among some 130,000 clones, approximately 85% were seen once, and the ten largest hold around 2%. The sequence derives from a human donor with chronic lymphocytic leukemia. Specimen: PBMCs, collected after 24 months of ibrutinib treatment. The J gene is TRBJ2-7, the V gene TRBV7-2; no clear D. CDR3 coding DNA: TGTGCCAGCAGCTTAACGGAACAGATACACTCCTACGAGCAGTACTTC. As protein: CASSLTEQIHSYEQYF.